The 11 T cell receptor beta chains given below trace back to one sample, sequenced in a study of blood T cell repertoires in COVID-19. This table comes from immunoSEQ multiplex PCR, and its TCRdb copy is limited to in-frame clones, with some not included. The repertoire holds 29,000 or so clones, approximately 80% seen once, with about 49% in the top ten. The sample was peripheral blood. These receptors all stem from a woman in her 70s with acute or convalescent COVID-19.

The chain links TRBV7-6 to TRBJ1-4, with 8 positions matching TRBD1. With V trimmed by 4 bases and J by 5 bases, 6 bases remained unmatched. Germline lookup yields CDR1 SGHVS and CDR2 FNYEAQ. The CDR3 has 15 residues. The CDR3 is CASSSSGTGNEKLFF. The CDR3 coding sequence is TGTGCCAGCAGCTCTTCCGGGACAGGCAATGAAAAACTGTTTTTT.

In DNA, the CDR3 is TGCGCCAGCAGCCCCGAAAGGGGACTAGCGGTAATCAATGAGCAGTTCTTC. The encoded protein is CASSPERGLAVINEQFF. The chain combines TRBV4-1 with TRBJ2-1, with 11 bases aligning to TRBD2. Germline CDR1 reads MGHRA; CDR2 reads YSYEKL. There are 17 residues in the CDR3. Germline trimming cut 4 bases from V and 6 bases from J; bases unmatched to any gene: 11.

The rearrangement joins TRBV5-6 to TRBJ2-1; 8 bases are a match to TRBD2. The CDR3 sequence is 19 residues long. The germline V gene has CDR1 SGHDT and CDR2 YYEEEE. Trimming cost V 2 bases and J 1 base; bases outside gene matches: 14. CDR3 sequence (DNA): TGTGCCAGCAGCTTTCGGACTAGCCCTAAGGGGGAATCCTACAATGAGCAGTTCTTC. It codes for CASSFRTSPKGESYNEQFF.

The chain recombines TRBV14 with TRBJ2-7; 7 bases agree with TRBD2. The CDR3 consists of 13 residues. Germline V gives CDR1 SGHDN, CDR2 FVKESK. Trimming at V came to 3 bases and at J to 9 bases, leaving 8 bases not matched to a gene. As DNA, the CDR3 is TGTGCCAGCAGCCAGAACGGACTAGTCAGGCAGTACTTC. Residues: CASSQNGLVRQYF.

The rearrangement uses TRBV12-3 or TRBV12-4 and TRBJ1-1, with 9 bases fitting TRBD1. This CDR3 spans 12 amino acids. In DNA form, the CDR3 reads TGTGCAACAGGGGGCAGGAACACTGAAGCTTTCTTT. Its protein is CATGGRNTEAFF.

The chain carries TRBV19 and TRBJ2-5; D uncertain. Trimming took 3 bases from V and 5 from J, leaving 13 bases between them. The CDR3 loop spans 14 amino acids. The germline V gene has CDR1 LNHDA and CDR2 SQIVND (reference sequence). The CDR3 here is CASSIPGFGETQYF. CDR3 DNA sequence: TGTGCCAGTAGTATCCCCGGGTTCGGGGAGACCCAGTACTTC. Drawing the rest from reference TRBV19 and TRBJ2-5, the complete variable domain is DGGITQSPKYLFRKEGQNVTLSCEQNLNHDAMYWYRQDPGQGLRLIYYSQIVNDFQKGDIAEGYSVSREKKESFPLTVTSAQKNPTAFYLCASSIPGFGETQYFGPGTRLLVL.

The rearrangement uses TRBV7-8 and TRBJ2-4; TRBD2 might be the D (5 bases). V was trimmed by 4 bases and J by 0 bases, leaving 10 bases between them. Germline CDR1 and CDR2: SGHVS and FQNEAQ. The CDR3 is made up of 15 amino acids. In nucleotides, the CDR3 is TGTGCCAGCAGCTCAAGGACTGTAGCCAAAAACATTCAGTACTTC. Translating it yields CASSSRTVAKNIQYF.

The chain employs TRBV10-3 and TRBJ2-3; D is undetermined. The CDR3 length is 14 residues. Deletions cut 2 bases from V and 2 bases from J, with 8 bases between. Germline V gives CDR1 ENHRY, CDR2 SYGVKD. CDR3 sequence (DNA): TGTGCCATCAGTGAGAGCCAAAACACAGATACGCAGTATTTT. Amino acids: CAISESQNTDTQYF.

This sequence joins TRBV21-1 and TRBJ1-6; whether TRBD1, the table's D call, matches the DNA was not checked. TRBV21-1 constitutes a pseudogene. The CDR3 runs to 16 residues. The CDR3 loop reads CASSIPGHSEESPLHF. DNA of the CDR3: TGTGCCAGCAGCATCCCGGGACACTCAGAGGAATCACCCCTCCACTTT.

The chain is built from TRBV28 and TRBJ1-1; perhaps TRBD1 as D (6 bases). Per germline, CDR1 MDHEN and CDR2 SYDVKM. This CDR3 region has 11 residues. V dropped 1 base and J dropped 14 bases, with 11 bases sitting between them. CDR3 loop: CASSLSQGTFF. DNA for the CDR3: TGTGCCAGCAGTTTATCGCAGGGGACCTTCTTT.

The V gene is TRBV27, the J gene TRBJ1-1; D call uncertain. The CDR3 sequence is 11 residues long. The germline V gene has CDR1 MNHEY and CDR2 SMNVEV (reference sequence). The ends were cut back, 3 bases at V and 5 bases at J, with 4 bases in the middle. For the CDR3, the DNA is TGTGCCAGCAGTTTCGGTACTGAAGCTTTCTTT. It is translated as CASSFGTEAFF.